A single sample gave rise to the 2 T cell receptor beta chains below, sequenced in a study of shared clonotypes between healthy human individuals. Method: immunoSEQ multiplex PCR; TCRdb's copy keeps in-frame clones and lacks some. The sample consists of more than 2,000,000 clones, roughly 93% of them appearing once. The sequenced sample consisted of naive CD4+ T cells from PBMCs. The subset: CD45RA+ positively selected. The receptors were sampled from a man younger than 30 in good health. Some clones in this sample may be carry-over from other donors' samples.

This clone was detected once. This chain joins TRBV18 and TRBJ1-2; TRBD1 agrees at 7 bases. This CDR3 contains 14 residues. Looked up from germline, CDR1 is KGHSH and CDR2 is LQKENI. V gave up 2 bases and J gave up 7 bases; unmatched junction bases: 7. Here the CDR3 DNA reads TGTGCCAGCTCACCATACGGAGGGGGCCGTGGCTACACCTTC. As protein: CASSPYGGGRGYTF. The whole variable domain, remainder taken from reference TRBV18 and TRBJ1-2, is NAGVMQNPRHLVRRRGQEARLRCSPMKGHSHVYWYRQLPEEGLKFMVYLQKENIIDESGMPKERFSAEFPKEGPSILRIQQVVRGDSAAYFCASSPYGGGRGYTFGSGTRLTVV.

This chain's CDR3 is CASSYPGLAGAGEQYF. CDR3 DNA: TGTGCCAGCAGCTACCCCGGACTAGCGGGAGCGGGGGAGCAGTACTTC. The chain joins TRBV5-6 to TRBJ2-7; 13 bases are a match to TRBD2. V was clipped by 3 bases and J by 7 bases; unmatched bases: 10. The CDR3 covers 16 residues. Germline V gene data show CDR1 as SGHDT and CDR2 as YYEEEE. The whole variable domain, filled in from reference TRBV5-6 and TRBJ2-7, reads DAGVTQSPTHLIKTRGQQVTLRCSPKSGHDTVSWYQQALGQGPQFIFQYYEEEERQRGNFPDRFSGHQFPNYSSELNVNALLLGDSALYLCASSYPGLAGAGEQYFGPGTRLTVT.